Listed here are 10 T cell receptor beta chains from one sample, sequenced in a study of identical twins' blood T cells. MiXCR, applied by TCRdb to the 5' RACE reads, yields one record per CDR3 protein. The sample carries roughly 340,000 distinct CDR3 sequences, 25% to 35% recorded once. Specimen: PBMCs. Receptors originate from a woman aged 18-55 years in good health.

The chain has TRBV20-1 and TRBJ1-2, with 7 bases matching TRBD1. Unmatched junction bases numbered 3, after V lost 2 bases and J lost 6 bases. Per germline, CDR1 DFQATT and CDR2 SNEGSKA (reference sequence). The CDR3 extends over 12 amino acids. The chain's CDR3 is CSARITGDGYTF. In DNA form, the CDR3 reads TGCAGTGCTAGAATTACAGGGGATGGCTACACCTTC.

Regarding this clonotype: The junction shows a germline mismatch at one end, possibly a read error. The rearrangement uses TRBV5-1 and TRBJ2-1, with 9 bases that match TRBD2. Germline CDR1 SGHRS, CDR2 YFSETQ. CDR3 length equals 15 residues. CDR3 sequence: CASSSISGSANERFF. In nucleotides, the CDR3 is TGCGCCAGCAGCTCTATTAGCGGGAGCGCCAATGAGCGGTTCTTC.

This clonotype was found a few times. The V and J genes are TRBV5-1 and TRBJ2-3; D is perhaps TRBD2 (7 bases). Per germline, CDR1 SGHRS and CDR2 YFSETQ. V was trimmed by 2 bases and J by 1 base, leaving 17 bases between them. The CDR3 has 17 amino acids. CDR3 sequence reads: CASSFRSTGGGTDTQYF. As DNA, the CDR3 is TGCGCCAGCAGCTTCCGATCAACGGGGGGCGGCACAGATACGCAGTATTTT. Filled out from reference TRBV5-1 and TRBJ2-3, the complete variable domain reads KAGVTQTPRYLIKTRGQQVTLSCSPISGHRSVSWYQQTPGQGLQFLFEYFSETQRNKGNFPGRFSGRQFSNSRSEMNVSTLELGDSALYLCASSFRSTGGGTDTQYFGPGTRLTVL.

In regard to this clonotype: With a much larger clone just one base away, this may be a read error. This chain uses TRBV9 with TRBJ2-3; D not resolved. V was clipped by 5 bases and J by 4 bases, with 11 bases between them. The CDR3 is 13 residues long. Germline V CDR1 and CDR2: SGDLS, YYNGEE. In DNA, the CDR3 is TGTGCCAGCAGGGTTGGGTTGGCAGATACGCAGTATTTT. Translation gives CASRVGLADTQYF.

This clonotype was detected only a few times. This rearrangement joins TRBV20-1 to TRBJ1-5; D possibly corresponds to TRBD1 (5 bases). This CDR3 has 11 amino acids. Germline V gene sequence: CDR1 DFQATT, CDR2 SNEGSKA (reference sequence). The V end lost 6 bases, the J end lost 5 bases, and 8 bases lay between the germline ends. The CDR3 is CSAQGDQPQHF. As DNA, the CDR3 is TGCAGTGCCCAGGGAGATCAGCCCCAGCATTTT.

This clonotype was recorded many times. The V gene is TRBV6-6, the J gene TRBJ1-2, with 12 nucleotides matching TRBD1. CDR1 and CDR2 (germline): MNHNY, SVGAGI (reference sequence). V lost 10 bases and J lost 7; bases outside the gene matches: 10. The CDR3 loop spans 14 amino acids. The DNA for the CDR3 is TGTGCCAACGGACCGGGACAGGGGGCAGGTGGCTACACCTTC. This encodes CANGPGQGAGGYTF.

This clonotype was counted many times. This sequence joins TRBV29-1 and TRBJ1-2; TRBD1 might be the D (6 bases). V lost 4 bases, J lost 5 bases, and 11 bases lay in between. The CDR3 runs to 12 residues. CDR1 and CDR2 from the germline V gene are SQVTM and ANQGSEA. For the CDR3, the DNA is TGCAGCGTTGCGGGGCAGGGGTATGGCTACACCTTC. Protein: CSVAGQGYGYTF.

The CDR3 here is CASSLSGGHSYEQYF. The CDR3 DNA reads TGTGCCAGCAGCCTTAGCGGGGGGCACTCCTACGAGCAGTACTTC. This rearrangement joins TRBV11-2 to TRBJ2-7, with 10 bases identical to TRBD2. This CDR3 has 15 residues. Germline CDR1 SGHAT, CDR2 FQNNGV. V shed 5 bases and J 0 bases; nucleotides not matched to a gene: 4. Together with reference TRBV11-2 and TRBJ2-7, the CDR3 gives the full variable domain: EAGVAQSPRYKIIEKRQSVAFWCNPISGHATLYWYQQILGQGPKLLIQFQNNGVVDDSQLPKDRFSAERLKGVDSTLKIQPAKLEDSAVYLCASSLSGGHSYEQYFGPGTRLTVT.

This clonotype showed up many times. The chain employs TRBV20-1 and TRBJ1-1, with a weak D call TRBD1 (5 bases). This CDR3 comprises 13 residues. V shed 1 base and J shed 4 bases, with 10 bases lying between them. In germline, CDR1 is DFQATT, CDR2 SNEGSKA (reference sequence). Here the CDR3 reads CSARGGAGTEAFF. The DNA for the CDR3 is TGCAGTGCTAGAGGCGGGGCAGGCACTGAAGCTTTCTTT.

This clonotype has a count of ten or more. This chain connects TRBV20-1 to TRBJ2-7; no clear D. V lost 0 bases and J lost 4, with 4 bases in between. This CDR3 contains 11 residues. Germline CDR1 DFQATT, CDR2 SNEGSKA (reference sequence). The chain's CDR3 is CSARDNYEQYF. In DNA, the CDR3 is TGCAGTGCTAGAGATAATTACGAGCAGTACTTC.